This T cell receptor beta chain was recorded in a study of cytomegalovirus exposure and HLA in healthy donors. About this clone itself: The antigen is undetermined.

Participants comprised healthy donors of bone marrow. V was trimmed by 2 bases and J by 3 bases, leaving 9 bases between them. This CDR3 has 14 amino acids. Germline V gene data show CDR1 as SGHTA and CDR2 as FQGNSA. PCR amplification relied on 60 Vbeta primers (plus 13 Jbeta primers). Libraries were prepared by immunoSEQ multiplex PCR; TCRdb keeps only in-frame clonotypes and omits some of them. Of 150,000 to 200,000 clones in the sample, around 81% are singletons; the top ten hold about 1.8%. Broader study findings: TCR beta V- and J-gene trimming, according to a later analysis, was linked to a missense DCLRE1C variant. Associated with cytomegalovirus, according to the listing, were about 160 TCR beta chains. Earlier analysis yielded a pattern in which most TCR beta V segments were productive about 87% or about 30% of the time.

This clonotype was obtained from a man aged 18 to 30 in good health and CMV-seronegative. The rearrangement links TRBV7-2 to TRBJ2-3; maybe TRBD2 (6 bases). Sequencing was performed on PBMCs. The CDR3 bases are TGTGCCAGCAGCTTACTAGCGCTAACAGATACGCAGTATTTT. Protein product: CASSLLALTDTQYF. Complete variable domain (other parts from reference TRBV7-2 and TRBJ2-3): GAGVSQSPSNKVTEKGKDVELRCDPISGHTALYWYRQSLGQGLEFLIYFQGNSAPDKSGLPSDRFSAERTGGSVSTLTIQRTQQEDSAVYLCASSLLALTDTQYFGPGTRLTVL.